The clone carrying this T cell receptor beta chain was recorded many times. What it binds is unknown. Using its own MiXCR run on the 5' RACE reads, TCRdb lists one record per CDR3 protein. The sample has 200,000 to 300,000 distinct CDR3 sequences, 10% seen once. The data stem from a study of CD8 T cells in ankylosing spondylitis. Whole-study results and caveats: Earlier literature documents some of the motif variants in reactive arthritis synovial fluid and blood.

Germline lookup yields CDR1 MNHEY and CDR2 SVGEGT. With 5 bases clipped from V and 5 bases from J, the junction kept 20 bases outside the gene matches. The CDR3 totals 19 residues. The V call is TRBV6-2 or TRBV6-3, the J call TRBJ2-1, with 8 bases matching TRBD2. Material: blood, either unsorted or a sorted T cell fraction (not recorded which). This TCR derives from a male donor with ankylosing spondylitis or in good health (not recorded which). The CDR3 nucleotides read TGTGCCAGCAGTCCTTCCAGATATAGCGGGGTTGACCAAAACAATGAGCAGTTCTTC. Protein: CASSPSRYSGVDQNNEQFF.